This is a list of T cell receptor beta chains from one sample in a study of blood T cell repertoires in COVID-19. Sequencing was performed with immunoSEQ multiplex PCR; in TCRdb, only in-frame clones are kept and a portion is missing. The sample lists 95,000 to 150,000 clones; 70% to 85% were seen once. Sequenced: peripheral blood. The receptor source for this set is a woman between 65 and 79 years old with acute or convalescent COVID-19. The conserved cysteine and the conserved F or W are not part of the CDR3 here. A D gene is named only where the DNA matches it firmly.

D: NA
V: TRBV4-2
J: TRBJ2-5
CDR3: ASSQDRVYQETQY

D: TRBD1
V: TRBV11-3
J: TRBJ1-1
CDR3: ASRPGQGPEAF

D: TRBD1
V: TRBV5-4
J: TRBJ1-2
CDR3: ASSFSQGAGSGYT

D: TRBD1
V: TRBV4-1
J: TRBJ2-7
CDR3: ASSQRLWTGQREQY

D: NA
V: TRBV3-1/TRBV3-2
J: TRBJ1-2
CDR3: ASSQQGGYGYT

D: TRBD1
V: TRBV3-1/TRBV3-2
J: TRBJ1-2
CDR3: ASSPRDRGFYGYT

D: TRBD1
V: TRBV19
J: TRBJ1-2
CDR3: ASSLSPGTVSYGYT

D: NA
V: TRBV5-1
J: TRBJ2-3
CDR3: ASSAGTDTQY

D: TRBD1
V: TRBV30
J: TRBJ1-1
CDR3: AWMGTGGLFRTEAF

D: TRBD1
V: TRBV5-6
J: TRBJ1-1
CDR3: ATTRGLGNTEAF

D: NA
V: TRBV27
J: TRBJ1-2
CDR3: ASRGVLDGYT

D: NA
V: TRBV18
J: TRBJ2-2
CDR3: ASSPSRVETGELF

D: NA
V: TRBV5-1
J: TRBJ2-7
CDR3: ASSFSGDSLEQY

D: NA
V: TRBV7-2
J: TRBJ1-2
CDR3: ASSLDTANYGYT

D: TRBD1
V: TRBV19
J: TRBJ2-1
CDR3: ASSTRRGTGGLNEQF

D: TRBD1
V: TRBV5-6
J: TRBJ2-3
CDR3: ASSLIGDRDTDTQY

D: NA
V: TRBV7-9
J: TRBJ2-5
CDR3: ASSLSPETQY

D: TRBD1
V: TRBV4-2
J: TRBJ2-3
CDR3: ASSQQGARTDTQY

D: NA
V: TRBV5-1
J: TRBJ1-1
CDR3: ASSLVGGAEAF

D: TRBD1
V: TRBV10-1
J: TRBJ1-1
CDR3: ASKRDRERSHAF

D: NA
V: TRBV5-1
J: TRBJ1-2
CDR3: ASSLGGPYGYT

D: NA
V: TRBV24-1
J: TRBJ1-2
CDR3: ATSDGRVHGYT